This TCR beta chain came from a study of shared clonotypes between healthy human individuals. Profiling relied on immunoSEQ multiplex PCR, and the TCRdb table lists in-frame clones only, not all of them. The data contain some 1 million clones, 65% to 80% of them singletons. The sample holds a few counts of this clone. The germline V gene encodes CDR1 KGHSH and CDR2 LQKENI. The CDR3 has 17 residues. Trimming at V came to 3 bases and at J to 0 bases, leaving 11 bases not matched to a gene. The V and J genes are TRBV18 and TRBJ2-7; TRBD2 agrees at 7 bases. Sequences were obtained from memory CD4+ T cells sorted from blood. Subset in this sample: CD45RA-negative fraction. The sequence was obtained from a young man in good health. The chain's CDR3 is CASSPAKGGSSSYEQYF. CDR3 sequence (DNA): TGTGCCAGCTCACCCGCCAAAGGCGGGAGTAGCTCCTACGAGCAGTACTTC.